These T cell receptor beta chains were read from a single sample in a study of blood T cell repertoires in COVID-19. The protocol was immunoSEQ multiplex PCR, while the TCRdb copy is restricted to in-frame clones and leaves out a portion. Among fewer than 200,000 clones listed, around 73% were seen once. The sample comprised PBMCs or T cells enriched from blood (not recorded which). The receptors originated from a woman in her 50s who had recovered from COVID-19. The CDR3 runs from the conserved cysteine through the conserved F or W. D genes are given only for firm matches. Where a row states a size, it is once, few, many or the class of an expanded clone; other rows omit it.

v_gene,d_gene,j_gene,abundance,CDR3aa,CDR3nt
TRBV28,NA,TRBJ2-2,NA,CASRFRVTGELFF,TGTGCCAGCAGATTCAGGGTTACCGGGGAGCTGTTTTTT
TRBV5-1,TRBD1,TRBJ2-2,NA,CASSPGTGVSGELFF,TGCGCCAGCAGCCCTGGGACAGGAGTCTCCGGGGAGCTGTTTTTT
TRBV5-4,NA,TRBJ1-4,NA,CASSPASAGREKLFF,TGTGCCAGCAGCCCCGCCAGCGCGGGACGTGAAAAACTGTTTTTT
TRBV7-8,NA,TRBJ1-1,NA,CASSLLGGTSTEAFF,TGTGCCAGCAGCCTCTTGGGGGGGACTAGTACTGAAGCTTTCTTT
TRBV19,NA,TRBJ1-5,NA,CASSTDRYSNQPQHF,TGTGCCAGTAGTACCGACAGGTATAGCAATCAGCCCCAGCATTTT
TRBV7-3,TRBD2,TRBJ2-1,NA,CASSSGSGEGFF,TGTGCCAGCAGCTCAGGTAGCGGGGAGGGGTTCTTC
TRBV12-3/TRBV12-4,TRBD2,TRBJ2-5,NA,CASTRLAEETQYF,TGTGCCAGCACCAGACTAGCGGAAGAGACCCAGTACTTC
TRBV7-3,TRBD2,TRBJ2-1,NA,CASSLWASGDNEQFF,TGTGCCAGCAGCTTATGGGCTAGCGGGGACAATGAGCAGTTCTTC
TRBV4-1,TRBD2,TRBJ2-1,NA,CASSPTTSGRFEQFF,TGCGCCAGCAGTCCGACGACTAGCGGGAGATTTGAGCAGTTCTTC
TRBV28,NA,TRBJ2-7,NA,CASSPPTPWSASSYEQYF,TGTGCCAGCAGTCCCCCTACCCCTTGGAGCGCGAGCTCCTACGAGCAGTACTTC
TRBV21-1,NA,TRBJ2-3,NA,CASSKVFWGTLLADTQYF,TGTGCCAGCAGCAAAGTTTTCTGGGGGACTTTACTGGCAGATACGCAGTATTTT
TRBV27,TRBD1,TRBJ1-2,NA,CASSATGNGYTF,TGTGCCAGCAGTGCGACAGGGAATGGCTACACCTTC
TRBV7-3,NA,TRBJ2-1,NA,CASSLRDSRYNEQFF,TGTGCCAGCAGCCTCCGGGACTCCCGATACAATGAGCAGTTCTTC
TRBV28,TRBD1,TRBJ1-2,once,CASTAGGEYYGYTF,TGTGCCAGCACGGCAGGGGGCGAGTACTATGGCTACACCTTC
TRBV3-1/TRBV3-2,NA,TRBJ2-2,few,CASSLSDYDSKNTGELFF,TGTGCCAGCAGCCTCTCGGACTACGACTCTAAGAACACCGGGGAGCTGTTTTTT
TRBV5-1,TRBD1,TRBJ1-2,NA,CASRQGGLGYTF,TGCGCCAGCCGGCAGGGGGGTCTTGGCTACACCTTC
TRBV5-6,TRBD2,TRBJ2-7,many,CASSWTSGRAYEQYF,TGTGCCAGCAGCTGGACTAGCGGGAGGGCCTACGAGCAGTACTTC
TRBV10-3,TRBD1,TRBJ1-1,once,CAISPTETGGNTEAFF,TGTGCCATCAGCCCCACCGAGACAGGGGGGAACACTGAAGCTTTCTTT
TRBV14,TRBD2,TRBJ2-5,NA,CASSPRGTSGRAAETQYF,TGTGCCAGCAGCCCGAGAGGGACTAGCGGGAGGGCCGCAGAGACCCAGTACTTC
TRBV5-1,NA,TRBJ2-3,NA,CASSLEARGPSDTQYF,TGCGCCAGCAGCTTGGAGGCTAGGGGCCCTTCCGATACGCAGTATTTT
TRBV19,TRBD1,TRBJ1-1,NA,CASRYRGSEAFF,TGTGCCAGTAGGTACAGGGGCTCTGAAGCTTTCTTT
TRBV7-9,NA,TRBJ1-1,once,CASSPREGSNTEAFF,TGTGCCAGCAGCCCTAGGGAGGGATCGAACACTGAAGCTTTCTTT
TRBV9,TRBD2,TRBJ2-2,NA,CASSVEGGRATGELFF,TGTGCCAGCAGCGTAGAAGGCGGGAGGGCCACCGGGGAGCTGTTTTTT
TRBV2,TRBD2,TRBJ2-1,few,CASSGTSGRAGNEQFF,TGTGCCAGCAGTGGGACTAGCGGGAGGGCCGGAAATGAGCAGTTCTTC
TRBV5-1,TRBD1,TRBJ2-7,NA,CASSGQTGGYEQYF,TGCGCCAGCAGCGGCCAGACAGGGGGCTACGAGCAGTACTTC
TRBV11-3,NA,TRBJ2-1,few,CASSLESWGDEQFF,TGTGCCAGCAGCTTAGAGTCCTGGGGGGATGAGCAGTTCTTC
TRBV11-2,TRBD2,TRBJ2-5,NA,CASSLDLGLQETQYF,TGTGCCAGCAGCTTAGATCTGGGACTACAAGAGACCCAGTACTTC
TRBV15,NA,TRBJ2-7,NA,CATSRGTDPYEQYF,TGTGCCACCAGCAGGGGTACAGACCCCTACGAGCAGTACTTC
TRBV28,NA,TRBJ2-3,once,CATFPRDRNTDTQYF,TGTGCCACCTTCCCGCGGGACAGAAACACAGATACGCAGTATTTT